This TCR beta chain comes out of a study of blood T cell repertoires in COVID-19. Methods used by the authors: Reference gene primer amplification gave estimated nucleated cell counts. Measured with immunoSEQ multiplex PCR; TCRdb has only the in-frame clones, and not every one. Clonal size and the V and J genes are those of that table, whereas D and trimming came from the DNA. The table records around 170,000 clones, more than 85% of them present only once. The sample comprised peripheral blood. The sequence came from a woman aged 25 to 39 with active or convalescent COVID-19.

CDR3 region: CASSFTRGAYEQYF. The CDR3 nucleotides are TGTGCCAGCAGCTTTACGCGGGGTGCCTACGAGCAGTACTTC. This sequence joins TRBV5-8 and TRBJ2-7; tentative D call: TRBD2 (6 bases). Germline V gene lookup returns CDR1 SGHTS and CDR2 YDEGEE. V was clipped by 2 bases and J by 2 bases, with 11 bases between them. The CDR3 sequence is 14 residues long.